This TCR beta chain was recovered during a study of beta chain features in type 1 diabetes. Study results and limitations: In comparison with healthy donors, patients had naive, central memory and Treg TCRB repertoires that appeared more similar.

TCRB transcripts that were expressed got sequenced, as all of the isolated RNA had been reverse transcribed. The assay was immunoSEQ multiplex PCR, and TCRdb's table has in-frame clones only and misses some. The sample lists 130,000 or so clones; about 9.7% were seen once. This CDR3 comprises 12 residues. Germline V gene sequence: CDR1 SGHTA, CDR2 FQGNSA. Trimming took off 6 bases at V and 4 bases at J, with 9 bases between the two ends. Worth noting for this clone: Its antigen is still unknown.

The sequencing sample was made of central memory CD4+ T cells from blood. This clonotype was obtained from a woman in her 40s in good health. The V and J genes are TRBV7-2 and TRBJ1-2; no clear D gene. CDR3 coding DNA: TGTGCCAGCAGGGCGACACTCTATGGCTACACCTTC. Translation: CASRATLYGYTF. The full variable domain, completed using reference TRBV7-2 and TRBJ1-2, is GAGVSQSPSNKVTEKGKDVELRCDPISGHTALYWYRQSLGQGLEFLIYFQGNSAPDKSGLPSDRFSAERTGGSVSTLTIQRTQQEDSAVYLCASRATLYGYTFGSGTRLTVV.